The 28 T cell receptor beta chains below were found in one sample sequenced in a study of OX40 agonist ivuxolimab in advanced cancers. Clones were sequenced by immunoSEQ multiplex PCR, and TCRdb holds only the in-frame ones, with some missing. Of around 26,000 clones in the sample, 65% to 80% are singletons; the top ten hold 14%. Sequencing used CD4+ or CD8+ T cells sorted from blood, obtained in a trial of the OX40 agonist ivuxolimab. The receptors shown here come from an adult with an advanced solid tumor such as melanoma, head and neck, liver or kidney cancer.

J is TRBJ1-5 and V is TRBV6-6; D unclear. From germline, CDR1 is MNHNY and CDR2 SVGAGI (reference sequence). The CDR3 contains 12 residues. V shed 6 bases and J shed 3 bases, with 6 bases lying between them. CDR3 sequence (DNA): TGTGCCAGCAGGAATCCCAATCAGCCCCAGCATTTT. It codes for CASRNPNQPQHF.

The chain couples TRBV6-5 to TRBJ1-2, with no clear D. Germline loops: CDR1 MNHEY, CDR2 SVGAGI. The CDR3 runs 15 residues. Trimming took 0 bases from V and 4 from J, leaving 12 bases between them. CDR3 nucleotides: TGTGCCAGCAGTTACTCATCTGGGAAAACCTATGGCTACACCTTC. It yields the protein CASSYSSGKTYGYTF.

V and J are TRBV11-3 and TRBJ2-1; no reliable D call. Looked up from germline, CDR1 is SGHNT and CDR2 is YENEEA. V shed 5 bases and J shed 6 bases, with 14 bases lying between them. The CDR3 runs 14 residues. The CDR3 region has the DNA TGTGCCAGCAGCCCCTACGGTGACTCCAATGAGCAGTTCTTC. It encodes CASSPYGDSNEQFF.

V is TRBV29-1 and J is TRBJ1-1; D is uncertain. The CDR3 loop spans 13 amino acids. Trimming took off 3 bases at V and 5 bases at J, with 13 bases between the two ends. CDR1 and CDR2 from the germline V gene are SQVTM and ANQGSEA. CDR3 amino acids: CSVEVGSGTEAFF. CDR3 nucleotide sequence: TGCAGCGTTGAGGTGGGGTCGGGGACTGAAGCTTTCTTT.

The rearrangement links TRBV5-1 to TRBJ2-7; D perhaps matches TRBD1 (5 bases). Between the trimmed V and J ends, which lost 0 bases and 6 bases, there was a span of 10 bases. Germline V lookup: CDR1 SGHRS, CDR2 YFSETQ. CDR3 size: 13 residues. CDR3 bases: TGCGCCAGCAGCTTGGGGCAGGGTGGCGAGCAGTACTTC. Amino acids: CASSLGQGGEQYF. The full variable domain, its missing parts supplied by reference TRBV5-1 and TRBJ2-7, is KAGVTQTPRYLIKTRGQQVTLSCSPISGHRSVSWYQQTPGQGLQFLFEYFSETQRNKGNFPGRFSGRQFSNSRSEMNVSTLELGDSALYLCASSLGQGGEQYFGPGTRLTVT.

The sample holds a few counts of this clone. The chain combines TRBV5-1 with TRBJ2-2; D is undetermined. CDR3 length equals 14 residues. Per germline, CDR1 SGHRS and CDR2 YFSETQ. V lost 0 bases and J 7 bases, leaving 10 bases between the germline ends. The chain's CDR3 is CASSLDQADGELFF. CDR3 nucleotides: TGCGCCAGCAGCTTGGATCAGGCCGACGGGGAGCTGTTTTTT.

V is TRBV7-2 and J is TRBJ1-6; no firm D call. The germline gives CDR1 SGHTA, CDR2 FQGNSA. The V end was cut by 1 base, the J end by 7 bases, with 11 bases between. The CDR3 contains 15 residues. CDR3 loop: CASSLEQLNNSPLHF. The CDR3, as DNA: TGTGCCAGCAGCTTAGAACAGCTCAACAATTCACCCCTCCACTTT.

The chain has TRBV5-1 and TRBJ2-1; TRBD2 matches 11 bases. CDR3 size: 16 residues. With 5 bases clipped from V and 4 bases from J, the junction kept 8 bases outside the gene matches. From germline, CDR1 is SGHRS and CDR2 YFSETQ. The CDR3, as DNA: TGCGCCAGCAGACCTACACCTAGCGGGGGGTACAATGAGCAGTTCTTC. It encodes CASRPTPSGGYNEQFF.

The chain is built from TRBV5-6 and TRBJ1-2, with 9 bases identical to TRBD1. CDR1 SGHDT and CDR2 YYEEEE come from the germline V gene. CDR3 length: 15 residues. V trimming: 3 bases; J trimming: 6 bases; junction bases outside the gene matches: 9. The CDR3 protein is CASSSPRQGVNGYTF. CDR3 nucleotides: TGTGCCAGCAGCTCACCGAGACAGGGGGTGAATGGCTACACCTTC.

V gene TRBV29-1 combines with J gene TRBJ2-2; 13 nucleotides align to TRBD2. Trimming at V came to 4 bases and at J to 8 bases, leaving 13 bases not matched to a gene. Germline V gene data show CDR1 as SQVTM and CDR2 as ANQGSEA. CDR3 length: 17 amino acids. The CDR3, as DNA: TGCAGCGTTGTGACTAGCGGGGGGACCCCGGGGAGAGGGGAGCTGTTTTTT. Its translation: CSVVTSGGTPGRGELFF.

The chain uses TRBV5-1 and TRBJ2-5, with 10 positions matching TRBD2. V trimming: 0 bases; J trimming: 5 bases; junction bases outside the gene matches: 7. The CDR3 contains 16 residues. Germline V gene data show CDR1 as SGHRS and CDR2 as YFSETQ. CDR3 bases: TGCGCCAGCAGCTTGGTCGGAGCGGGGGGGAGTGAGACCCAGTACTTC. Translation: CASSLVGAGGSETQYF.

There are a few counts of this clone. The V and J genes are TRBV5-1 and TRBJ2-3; no definite D call. V lost 2 bases and J 0 bases, leaving 1 base between the germline ends. Looked up from germline, CDR1 is SGHRS and CDR2 is YFSETQ. This CDR3 is 12 amino acids long. CDR3 region: CASSLSTDTQYF. The CDR3 coding sequence is TGCGCCAGCAGCTTAAGCACAGATACGCAGTATTTT.

This clone was found a few times. The genes are TRBV5-4 and TRBJ2-3; D gene ambiguous. Trimming shortened V by 4 bases and J by 6 bases, and 6 bases separated the two germline ends. CDR3 length: 11 residues. Germline lookup yields CDR1 SGHNT and CDR2 YYREEE (reference sequence). The CDR3 loop reads CASSQLDTQYF. As DNA, the CDR3 is TGTGCCAGCAGCCAGTTGGATACGCAGTATTTT.

The V gene is TRBV19, the J gene TRBJ1-2, with D possibly TRBD1 on 5 matching bases. V shed 0 bases and J shed 4 bases, with 15 bases lying between them. The length of the CDR3 is 16 residues. Germline V gives CDR1 LNHDA, CDR2 SQIVND (reference sequence). The CDR3 loop is CASSIDGAGKIYGYTF. CDR3 bases: TGTGCCAGTAGTATAGACGGGGCAGGGAAGATCTATGGCTACACCTTC.

This clone was found a few times. The rearrangement joins TRBV11-3 to TRBJ1-6; D possibly corresponds to TRBD1 (5 bases). The CDR3 length is 12 residues. Germline CDR1 is SGHNT and CDR2 is YENEEA. V lost 11 bases to trimming and J lost 7 bases, with 12 bases between them. CDR3 sequence: CAAGLRNSPLHF. In nucleotides, the CDR3 is TGTGCCGCGGGACTGAGGAATTCACCCCTCCACTTT.

This clone was found once. V and J are TRBV4-1 and TRBJ2-1; a possible D gene is TRBD1 (5 bases). The CDR3 contains 13 residues. Germline V gives CDR1 MGHRA, CDR2 YSYEKL. With 4 bases removed from V and 8 bases from J, the gap between germline ends came to 12 bases. The CDR3 protein is CASSLRVEDEQFF. As DNA, the CDR3 is TGCGCCAGCAGCCTCAGGGTTGAGGATGAGCAGTTCTTC.

V usage is TRBV6-6 and J usage is TRBJ1-5, with 8 bases fitting TRBD1. CDR1 and CDR2 (germline): MNHNY, SVGAGI (reference sequence). This CDR3 region has 16 residues. V trimming: 6 bases; J trimming: 3 bases; junction bases outside the gene matches: 10. CDR3 bases: TGTGCCAGCAGCTCCCCGGGGACAGGCAACAATCAGCCCCAGCATTTT. It yields the protein CASSSPGTGNNQPQHF.

This clone was counted a single time. This chain connects TRBV7-3 to TRBJ2-1; a possible D gene is TRBD1 (5 bases). The CDR3 totals 15 residues. V gave up 2 bases and J gave up 5 bases, with 13 bases separating them. Germline loops: CDR1 SGHTA, CDR2 FQGTGA. CDR3 amino acids: CASSLGPDRHNEQFF. In DNA, the CDR3 is TGTGCCAGCAGCTTAGGCCCCGACAGACACAATGAGCAGTTCTTC. The whole variable domain, remainder taken from reference TRBV7-3 and TRBJ2-1, is GAGVSQTPSNKVTEKGKYVELRCDPISGHTALYWYRQSLGQGPEFLIYFQGTGAADDSGLPNDRFFAVRPEGSVSTLKIQRTERGDSAVYLCASSLGPDRHNEQFFGPGTRLTVL.

The CDR3 DNA reads TGCGCCAGCAGCTTGACTGGGGTAGGCACTGAAGCTTTCTTT. Protein product: CASSLTGVGTEAFF. The rearrangement links TRBV5-1 to TRBJ1-1; D is ambiguous. CDR1 and CDR2 (germline): SGHRS, YFSETQ. Trimming stripped 1 base from V and 4 bases from J, with 11 bases between. The CDR3 contains 14 residues. Complete variable domain (other parts from reference TRBV5-1 and TRBJ1-1): KAGVTQTPRYLIKTRGQQVTLSCSPISGHRSVSWYQQTPGQGLQFLFEYFSETQRNKGNFPGRFSGRQFSNSRSEMNVSTLELGDSALYLCASSLTGVGTEAFFGQGTRLTVV.

V is TRBV29-1 and J is TRBJ1-2, with a tentative D call TRBD1 (5 bases). The CDR3 runs 14 residues. Trimming pared 7 bases from V and 4 bases from J, leaving 19 bases between. Germline V gene lookup returns CDR1 SQVTM and CDR2 ANQGSEA. The CDR3 nucleotides are TGCAGCGCTATGTCTAGGTGGGACTCCTATGGCTACACCTTC. The encoded protein is CSAMSRWDSYGYTF.

This clone was seen a few times. The CDR3 reads CASRPPGGGNIQYF. Here the CDR3 DNA reads TGTGCCAGCAGGCCGCCCGGCGGGGGAAACATTCAGTACTTC. The J gene is TRBJ2-4, the V gene TRBV25-1; 7 bases match TRBD2. The germline V gene has CDR1 MGHDK and CDR2 SYGVNS. The trim removed 6 bases at V and 6 bases at J, leaving 8 bases unmatched. CDR3 length equals 14 residues.

This rearrangement joins TRBV14 to TRBJ2-7; 14 positions match TRBD2. This CDR3 is 17 amino acids long. Trimming cost V 5 bases and J 2 bases; bases outside gene matches: 8. CDR1 is SGHDN and CDR2 is FVKESK in the germline V gene. The CDR3 is CASSSRLAGGPTYEQYF. The CDR3 coding sequence is TGTGCCAGCAGCTCGAGACTAGCGGGGGGGCCGACCTACGAGCAGTACTTC. Using reference TRBV14 and TRBJ2-7 for the parts outside the CDR3, the full variable domain is EAGVTQFPSHSVIEKGQTVTLRCDPISGHDNLYWYRRVMGKEIKFLLHFVKESKQDESGMPNNRFLAERTGGTYSTLKVQPAELEDSGVYFCASSSRLAGGPTYEQYFGPGTRLTVT.

The chain recombines TRBV7-2 with TRBJ1-5; a possible D gene is TRBD1 (5 bases). Trimming shortened V by 6 bases and J by 0 bases, and 18 bases separated the two germline ends. Germline V gene sequence: CDR1 SGHTA, CDR2 FQGNSA. The CDR3 spans 17 residues. The CDR3 DNA follows: TGTGCCAGCAGTTCTGTACAGGCTATATATAGCAATCAGCCCCAGCATTTT. Encoded protein: CASSSVQAIYSNQPQHF.

The rearrangement uses TRBV7-2 and TRBJ2-2; no definite D call. V lost 2 bases to trimming and J lost 3 bases, with 1 base between them. The CDR3 is made up of 12 amino acids. The germline CDR1 and CDR2 sequences are SGHTA and FQGNSA. This CDR3 is CASSLYTGELFF. The DNA for the CDR3 is TGTGCCAGCAGCTTATACACCGGGGAGCTGTTTTTT.

The chain carries TRBV5-1 and TRBJ2-7; TRBD1 matches at 9 bases. This CDR3 region has 15 residues. V gave up 5 bases and J gave up 6 bases; unmatched junction bases: 12. The V gene's germline CDR1 is SGHRS and CDR2 YFSETQ. CDR3 DNA: TGCGCCAGCAGAGTGACAGGGGGGCCCCCACCCGAGCAGTACTTC. This encodes CASRVTGGPPPEQYF.

In nucleotides, the CDR3 is TGTGCCAGCAGTGACAGCTACTCCTACAATGAGCAGTTCTTC. It specifies CASSDSYSYNEQFF. V usage is TRBV6-5 and J usage is TRBJ2-1, with D tentatively TRBD1 (5 bases). The CDR3 is 14 amino acids. Trimming took 5 bases from V and 0 from J, leaving 8 bases between them. Germline CDR1 and CDR2: MNHEY and SVGAGI.

The V and J genes are TRBV2 and TRBJ1-1; TRBD1 aligns across 12 bases. The CDR3 extends over 15 amino acids. Germline CDR1 SNHLY, CDR2 FYNNEI. Losses at the gene ends were 10 bases for V and 4 bases for J; bases not matched to a gene: 10. The CDR3 region is CAISSGQGALTEAFF. The DNA of the CDR3 is TGTGCCATTTCATCGGGACAGGGGGCCCTCACTGAAGCTTTCTTT.

This chain uses TRBV29-1 with TRBJ1-3, with no clear D. With 4 bases removed from V and 2 bases from J, the gap between germline ends came to 9 bases. Looked up from germline, CDR1 is SQVTM and CDR2 is ANQGSEA. This CDR3 has 13 residues. CDR3 coding DNA: TGCAGCGTTGTCGCGAGCCCTGGAAACACCATATATTTT. Amino acid sequence: CSVVASPGNTIYF. Full variable domain (remainder filled in from reference TRBV29-1 and TRBJ1-3): SAVISQKPSRDICQRGTSLTIQCQVDSQVTMMFWYRQQPGQSLTLIATANQGSEATYESGFVIDKFPISRPNLTFSTLTVSNMSPEDSSIYLCSVVASPGNTIYFGEGSWLTVV.